Each of the 3 T cell receptor beta chains below was sequenced from the same sample in a study of T cell repertoires in cytomegalovirus infection. These receptors lack a known antigen. TCRdb ran MiXCR on the reads and lists one entry per CDR3 protein. Altogether about 280,000 distinct CDR3 sequences are present, about 20% being singletons, with the ten largest covering approximately 20%. Sequenced here: cultured PBMCs, sampled from culture after CMV antigen stimulation. The origin of the receptors is a human donor in good health (CMV status not recorded). Some clones in this sample may be carry-over from other donors' samples.

This clonotype has just a few counts. The chain uses TRBV7-2 and TRBJ2-5; TRBD2 aligns across 9 bases. In germline, CDR1 is SGHTA, CDR2 FQGNSA. V trimming: 5 bases; J trimming: 5 bases; junction bases outside the gene matches: 12. CDR3 length: 16 amino acids. The CDR3 DNA follows: TGTGCCAGCAGCCCCAATAGCGGGAGAGTTTCGGAGACCCAGTACTTC. This codes for CASSPNSGRVSETQYF.

This clonotype was found many times. The chain couples TRBV18 to TRBJ2-1; TRBD1 matches 9 bases. The CDR3 sequence is 13 residues long. After removal of 3 bases from V and 7 bases from J, the junction contained 1 base not matched to a gene. The germline gives CDR1 KGHSH, CDR2 LQKENI. CDR3 protein: CASSPGQGNEQFF. CDR3 nucleotides: TGTGCCAGCTCACCGGGACAGGGTAATGAGCAGTTCTTC.

The genes are TRBV19 and TRBJ1-1; D is unresolved. The V gene's germline CDR1 is LNHDA and CDR2 SQIVND (reference sequence). V lost 6 bases and J lost 1, with 18 bases in between. This CDR3 is 16 amino acids long. CDR3 nucleotide sequence: TGTGCCAGTAGGGCGGCAGGACCTACGTCGAACACTGAAGCTTTCTTT. This translates into CASRAAGPTSNTEAFF.